These 27 T cell receptor beta chains came from one sample sequenced in a study of T cell responses to AZD1222 COVID-19 vaccine. The protocol was immunoSEQ multiplex PCR, while the TCRdb copy is restricted to in-frame clones and leaves out a portion. There are over 130,000 clones in the sample; about 93% occur only once, and around 3.1% lies in the top ten. The sample here was peripheral blood, taken 28 days after the second AZD1222 dose. The receptor set was obtained from an adult who received the AZD1222 COVID-19 vaccine.

The chain couples TRBV27 to TRBJ2-7; no reliable D call. The CDR3 totals 14 residues. The germline gives CDR1 MNHEY, CDR2 SMNVEV (reference sequence). V lost 0 bases and J lost 5, with 11 bases in between. The DNA of the CDR3 is TGTGCCAGCAGTTTATCGAGGACGATCCACGAGCAGTACTTC. It encodes CASSLSRTIHEQYF.

The rearrangement links TRBV18 to TRBJ2-1; 9 nucleotides agree with TRBD1. The CDR3 extends over 15 amino acids. The J segment lost 9 bases and the V segment lost 2 bases, leaving 8 bases of the junction unmatched. Germline CDR1 is KGHSH and CDR2 is LQKENI. The CDR3 region is CASSPFAQGQGEQFF. The CDR3 region has the DNA TGTGCCAGCTCACCATTTGCACAGGGACAGGGTGAGCAGTTCTTC.

The genes are TRBV5-1 and TRBJ2-3, with 10 bases matching TRBD2. CDR1 and CDR2 (germline): SGHRS, YFSETQ. The V segment lost 4 bases and the J segment 5 bases; nucleotides outside the gene matches: 10. The CDR3 length is 16 residues. CDR3 coding DNA: TGCGCCAGCAGCCACGGGGGGACTAGCGATATAGATACGCAGTATTTT. This gives the protein CASSHGGTSDIDTQYF.

This chain uses TRBV30 with TRBJ2-3; maybe TRBD2 (7 bases). Trimming took 0 bases from V and 0 from J, leaving 13 bases between them. CDR1 is GTSNPN, CDR2 SVGIG, per germline (reference sequence). The CDR3 is 16 residues long. The CDR3 DNA is TGTGCCTGGAGTGTAGGGGGGAGGGGGAGCACAGATACGCAGTATTTT. Protein: CAWSVGGRGSTDTQYF.

The CDR3 bases are TGCGCCAGCAGCCACACCTTCGGAACAGGAGATATTGAAGCTTTCTTT. Its protein is CASSHTFGTGDIEAFF. The rearrangement uses TRBV4-1 and TRBJ1-1; possibly TRBD1 for D (5 bases). The ends were cut back, 3 bases at V and 7 bases at J, with 21 bases in the middle. Germline CDR1 and CDR2: MGHRA and YSYEKL. This CDR3 is built from 16 residues.

The chain links TRBV11-2 to TRBJ1-2; 10 bases line up with TRBD1. The ends lost 5 bases at V and 4 bases at J; junction bases unmatched: 4. Germline assignment: CDR1 SGHAT and CDR2 FQNNGV. CDR3 length equals 14 residues. The CDR3, as DNA: TGTGCCAGCAGCCCCGGGACAGGGGCCTATGGCTACACCTTC. The encoded protein is CASSPGTGAYGYTF.

This chain connects TRBV12-5 to TRBJ1-5; a possible D gene is TRBD1 (5 bases). Trimming took off 5 bases at V and 0 bases at J, with 8 bases between the two ends. The CDR3 spans 14 residues. The germline gives CDR1 LGHNT, CDR2 FRNRAP. In DNA form, the CDR3 reads TGTGCTAGTGGTCCAGGGTATAGCAATCAGCCCCAGCATTTT. It specifies CASGPGYSNQPQHF.

The CDR3 coding sequence is TGTGCCACACGGGACAGGACGACAGATACGCAGTATTTT. Its protein product is CATRDRTTDTQYF. The V gene is TRBV6-5, the J gene TRBJ2-3, with 8 bases that match TRBD1. Trimming removed 10 bases from V and 3 bases from J; junction bases left unmatched: 6. Germline V gives CDR1 MNHEY, CDR2 SVGAGI. The CDR3 covers 13 residues.

J is TRBJ1-6 and V is TRBV27; unclear D gene. The CDR3 loop spans 16 amino acids. The germline V and J ends were trimmed by 2 bases and 0 bases, with 8 bases remaining between them. The germline CDR1 and CDR2 sequences are MNHEY and SMNVEV (reference sequence). The CDR3 sequence is CASSLNYGSYNSPLHF. DNA for the CDR3: TGTGCCAGCAGTTTAAACTATGGCTCCTATAATTCACCCCTCCACTTT.

Only one count was recorded for this clone. The chain links TRBV18 to TRBJ1-1; tentatively, D is TRBD1 (6 bases). Germline V lookup: CDR1 KGHSH, CDR2 LQKENI. This CDR3 spans 17 amino acids. V was shortened by 3 bases and J by 4 bases, with 21 bases between the two germline ends. CDR3 loop: CASSPLTAGVMGTEAFF. The CDR3 DNA reads TGTGCCAGCTCACCTTTAACGGCAGGGGTGATGGGCACTGAAGCTTTCTTT.

The chain has TRBV12-3 or TRBV12-4 and TRBJ1-1; D not resolved. This CDR3 is 13 amino acids long. Trimming took off 6 bases at V and 4 bases at J, with 12 bases between the two ends. The CDR3: CASSGRAATEAFF. The CDR3 DNA follows: TGTGCCAGCAGCGGACGGGCAGCCACTGAAGCTTTCTTT.

The chain couples TRBV6-1 to TRBJ1-5; tentative D call: TRBD1 (6 bases). Germline V gene lookup returns CDR1 MNHNS and CDR2 SASEGT. V lost 0 bases to trimming and J lost 9 bases, with 18 bases between them. This CDR3 contains 16 residues. The CDR3 coding sequence is TGTGCCAGCAGTGAAGCTCGGGGGGGGCAACGCCGGCCCCAGCATTTT. Residues: CASSEARGGQRRPQHF.

The CDR3 sequence: CASSLGESYNEQFF. For the CDR3, the DNA is TGTGCCAGCAGCTTGGGGGAGTCCTACAATGAGCAGTTCTTC. The chain links TRBV5-6 to TRBJ2-1, with D tentatively TRBD2 (5 bases). This CDR3 comprises 14 residues. V lost 0 bases, J lost 1 base, and 5 bases lay in between. CDR1 and CDR2 (germline): SGHDT, YYEEEE.

DNA for the CDR3: TGTGCCTGGAGTACCAAACCAGACGCGTATCAAAGGGACTATGGCTACACCTTC. Translation gives CAWSTKPDAYQRDYGYTF. The J gene is TRBJ1-2, the V gene TRBV30; no clear D gene. This CDR3 has 18 residues. Trimming took 2 bases from V and 3 from J, leaving 25 bases between them. CDR1 and CDR2 (germline): GTSNPN, SVGIG (reference sequence).

The V gene is TRBV14, the J gene TRBJ1-1; D is undetermined. The ends were cut back, 4 bases at V and 2 bases at J, with 11 bases in the middle. The CDR3 runs 14 residues. CDR1 is SGHDN and CDR2 is FVKESK in the germline V gene. Here the CDR3 DNA reads TGTGCCAGCAGCCCCGGAGGGTTCAACACTGAAGCTTTCTTT. It codes for CASSPGGFNTEAFF.

This chain connects TRBV27 to TRBJ1-2; the match to TRBD1 covers 8 bases. The CDR3 covers 14 residues. CDR1 and CDR2 from the germline V gene are MNHEY and SMNVEV (reference sequence). With V trimmed by 0 bases and J by 8 bases, 5 bases remained unmatched. The CDR3 here is CASSLSRQGAGYTF. The CDR3 DNA sequence: TGTGCCAGCAGTTTATCTCGGCAGGGGGCAGGCTACACCTTC.

The chain recombines TRBV11-1 with TRBJ2-7; perhaps D is TRBD1 or TRBD2 (5 bases each). Germline lookup yields CDR1 SGHAT and CDR2 FQDESV (reference sequence). Trimming cost V 1 base and J 3 bases, with 13 bases left between them. This CDR3 spans 15 amino acids. CDR3 bases: TGTGCCAGCAGCTTAGGGGGACGGAACAACTACGAGCAGTACTTC. This gives the protein CASSLGGRNNYEQYF.

The V and J genes are TRBV5-1 and TRBJ2-3; unclear D gene. The germline V gene encodes CDR1 SGHRS and CDR2 YFSETQ. The V and J ends lost 0 bases and 1 base respectively, with 9 bases between them. The CDR3 is 15 residues long. This CDR3 reads CASSLGAGGTDTQYF. CDR3 in DNA: TGCGCCAGCAGCTTGGGGGCAGGAGGCACAGATACGCAGTATTTT.

The chain employs TRBV10-3 and TRBJ1-2; no firm D call. The CDR3 covers 14 residues. CDR1 and CDR2 from the germline V gene are ENHRY and SYGVKD. V was shortened by 2 bases and J by 4 bases, with 11 bases between the two germline ends. The CDR3 nucleotides are TGTGCCATCAGTGAGGCGCAGGAGTTCTATGGCTACACCTTC. Translating it yields CAISEAQEFYGYTF.

The chain couples TRBV5-1 to TRBJ2-3, with D hard to call. Trimming left V 1 base short and J 0 bases short, with 6 bases between. In germline, CDR1 is SGHRS, CDR2 YFSETQ. The CDR3 contains 14 residues. DNA of the CDR3: TGCGCCAGCAGCTTGTCCCCGAGCACAGATACGCAGTATTTT. This translates into CASSLSPSTDTQYF.

This clone has more than one count but fewer than ten. The CDR3 bases are TGTGCCAGCAGCCAAGATCCTAGCGGGAGGGCCTCCTACAATGAGCAGTTCTTC. Amino acids: CASSQDPSGRASYNEQFF. The chain joins TRBV4-2 to TRBJ2-1, with TRBD2 identical over 12 bases. The trim removed 0 bases at V and 0 bases at J, leaving 3 bases unmatched. The CDR3 loop spans 18 amino acids. CDR1 is LGHNA and CDR2 is YNFKEQ in the germline V gene.

J is TRBJ2-1 and V is TRBV18, with D possibly being TRBD2 (5 bases). This CDR3 is built from 17 residues. The ends were cut back, 6 bases at V and 4 bases at J, with 22 bases in the middle. The germline V gene has CDR1 KGHSH and CDR2 LQKENI. This CDR3 reads CASSPDGEKIVYNEQFF. The CDR3 DNA is TGTGCCAGCTCCCCGGACGGGGAAAAGATAGTGTACAATGAGCAGTTCTTC. Looking up the rest from reference TRBV18 and TRBJ2-1 gives the full variable domain: NAGVMQNPRHLVRRRGQEARLRCSPMKGHSHVYWYRQLPEEGLKFMVYLQKENIIDESGMPKERFSAEFPKEGPSILRIQQVVRGDSAAYFCASSPDGEKIVYNEQFFGPGTRLTVL.

This clone has just a few counts. The chain carries TRBV27 and TRBJ2-7; TRBD2 might be the D (5 bases). Germline V gene lookup returns CDR1 MNHEY and CDR2 SMNVEV (reference sequence). CDR3 size: 16 residues. V lost 7 bases, J lost 2 bases, and 21 bases lay in between. The CDR3 protein is CASMGRYLVGAYEQYF. CDR3 bases: TGTGCCAGCATGGGCAGGTATCTCGTCGGGGCCTACGAGCAGTACTTC.

The chain links TRBV6-2 or TRBV6-3 to TRBJ1-1; 9 bases are shared with TRBD1. The CDR3 consists of 16 residues. Germline-derived CDR1 and CDR2 are MNHEY and SVGEGT. With 4 bases clipped from V and 0 bases from J, the junction kept 6 bases outside the gene matches. The CDR3 coding sequence is TGTGCCAGCAGTTTGACAGGGGGAAGCATGAACACTGAAGCTTTCTTT. Translating gives CASSLTGGSMNTEAFF.

This clone is a singleton in its sample. The chain combines TRBV6-6 with TRBJ2-1, with D possibly matching TRBD2 (7 bases). The CDR3 runs 15 residues. Trimming stripped 10 bases from V and 2 bases from J, with 18 bases between. CDR1 is MNHNY, CDR2 SVGAGI, per germline (reference sequence). CDR3 coding DNA: TGTGCCACCTCCCGGGGGGCAGTGACCTACAATGAGCAGTTCTTC. Translation gives CATSRGAVTYNEQFF.

The J gene is TRBJ1-1, the V gene TRBV5-1; TRBD1 agrees at 7 bases. Trimming took 5 bases from V and 5 from J; bases not matched to a gene: 15. Germline values: CDR1 SGHRS, CDR2 YFSETQ. The CDR3 is made up of 16 amino acids. The chain's CDR3 is CASRLTTRGLRTEAFF. The CDR3 DNA reads as TGCGCCAGCAGACTTACGACTAGGGGGCTGAGGACTGAAGCTTTCTTT.

The chain carries TRBV6-5 and TRBJ2-5; D might be TRBD2 (5 bases). Germline CDR1 reads MNHEY; CDR2 reads SVGAGI. There are 13 residues in the CDR3. V lost 11 bases and J 5 bases, leaving 18 bases between the germline ends. The CDR3 region has the DNA TGTGCCGGCGAGACGGGGTCACGGGAGACCCAGTACTTC. Protein sequence: CAGETGSRETQYF.